The rows below give T cell receptor beta chains drawn from one sample of a study of blood T cell repertoires in COVID-19. Measured with immunoSEQ multiplex PCR; TCRdb has only the in-frame clones, and not every one. The top ten clones hold 2% to 2.5% of a sample with roughly 400,000 clones, over 75% of them seen once. Source material: peripheral blood. These receptor sequences come from an older woman with COVID-19, enrolled during active disease. CDR3s leave out the opening cysteine and the closing phenylalanine or tryptophan. The size entry is marked missing in some rows and otherwise reads once, few, many or a size class.

CDR3: ASSLGYQSNQPQH
size: NA
length: 13
V: TRBV7-9
J: TRBJ1-5

CDR3: ASNRGAYEQY
size: once
length: 10
V: TRBV2
J: TRBJ2-7

CDR3: ASSFGNSYNEQF
size: NA
length: 12
V: TRBV5-1
J: TRBJ2-1

CDR3: ASSVDPTGKNSPLH
size: NA
length: 14
V: TRBV9
J: TRBJ1-6

CDR3: ASSSGSFYGYT
size: NA
length: 11
V: TRBV6-2/TRBV6-3
J: TRBJ1-2

CDR3: ASGPEGNRLAKNIQY
size: once
length: 15
V: TRBV19
J: TRBJ2-4

CDR3: ASSPGDGIYEQY
size: NA
length: 12
V: TRBV7-9
J: TRBJ2-7

CDR3: ASSLRLAGGRSTDTQY
size: once
length: 16
V: TRBV7-3
J: TRBJ2-3

CDR3: ASSPSGQGAPGYT
size: NA
length: 13
V: TRBV5-1
J: TRBJ1-2

CDR3: ASSQGWGVSGNTIY
size: NA
length: 14
V: TRBV4-1
J: TRBJ1-3

CDR3: ASSLDRDDEQF
size: NA
length: 11
V: TRBV5-1
J: TRBJ2-1

CDR3: ASSLKGDTEAF
size: NA
length: 11
V: TRBV7-3
J: TRBJ1-1

CDR3: ASSISGGPNYGYT
size: NA
length: 13
V: TRBV19
J: TRBJ1-2

CDR3: ASRPSGSYGYT
size: NA
length: 11
V: TRBV19
J: TRBJ1-2

CDR3: ASSTRTSERYNEQF
size: NA
length: 14
V: TRBV5-5
J: TRBJ2-1

CDR3: ASSAVAGGRDSPLH
size: NA
length: 14
V: TRBV2
J: TRBJ1-6

CDR3: ASSLARTTSYGYT
size: NA
length: 13
V: TRBV7-9
J: TRBJ1-2

CDR3: ASSHRDTANTEAF
size: NA
length: 13
V: TRBV28
J: TRBJ1-1

CDR3: ASSLGTAGYGYT
size: once
length: 12
V: TRBV11-2
J: TRBJ1-2

CDR3: ASRGQGRTEAF
size: NA
length: 11
V: TRBV25-1
J: TRBJ1-1

CDR3: ASSPGLPTGGYT
size: NA
length: 12
V: TRBV18
J: TRBJ1-2

CDR3: ASSLGPENYGYT
size: NA
length: 12
V: TRBV7-6
J: TRBJ1-2